The sequence of this T cell receptor beta chain was determined in a study of memory CD4+ T cells and cytomegalovirus serostatus. Study findings and constraints: Suggested: most of the CMV-linked TCR signature lies in CD4+ memory cells. Repertoires predicted CMV serostatus with median bootstrapped AUC of 0.95.

The method was immunoSEQ multiplex PCR; TCRdb's version includes in-frame clones alone and lacks a portion of them. This sample has some 59,000 clones; roughly four fifths occur once, and the top ten carry about 0.95%. Notes on this clone: Its antigen is not known.

Single viable CD3+CD4+CD8-CD45RO+ cells were sorted as the memory CD4+ T cells. The clonotype originates from an adult in good health and CMV-seronegative. Sequencing used memory CD4+ T cells from blood.

CDR3 sequence reads: CASSSLGEVVSEQYF. As DNA, the CDR3 is TGTGCCAGCAGCTCACTGGGGGAGGTAGTAAGCGAGCAGTACTTC. This chain uses TRBV7-2 with TRBJ2-7; weak D call: TRBD2 (6 bases). The ends were cut back, 4 bases at V and 6 bases at J, with 19 bases in the middle. In germline, CDR1 is SGHTA, CDR2 FQGNSA. The length of the CDR3 is 15 residues. Supplemented by reference TRBV7-2 and TRBJ2-7, the full variable domain reads GAGVSQSPSNKVTEKGKDVELRCDPISGHTALYWYRQSLGQGLEFLIYFQGNSAPDKSGLPSDRFSAERTGGSVSTLTIQRTQQEDSAVYLCASSSLGEVVSEQYFGPGTRLTVT.